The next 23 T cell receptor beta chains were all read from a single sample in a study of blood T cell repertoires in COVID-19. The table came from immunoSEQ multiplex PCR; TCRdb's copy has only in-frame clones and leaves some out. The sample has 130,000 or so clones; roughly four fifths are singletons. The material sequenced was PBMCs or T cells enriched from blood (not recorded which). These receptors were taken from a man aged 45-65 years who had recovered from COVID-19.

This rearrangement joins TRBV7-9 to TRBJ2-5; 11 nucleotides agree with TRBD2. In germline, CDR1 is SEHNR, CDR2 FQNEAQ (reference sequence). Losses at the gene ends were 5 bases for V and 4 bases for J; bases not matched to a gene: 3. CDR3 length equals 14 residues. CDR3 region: CASSPGLAAETQYF. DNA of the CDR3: TGTGCCAGCAGCCCGGGACTAGCGGCAGAGACCCAGTACTTC.

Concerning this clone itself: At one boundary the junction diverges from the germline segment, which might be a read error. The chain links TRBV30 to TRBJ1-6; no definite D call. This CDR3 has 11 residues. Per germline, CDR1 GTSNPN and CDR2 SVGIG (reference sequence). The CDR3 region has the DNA TGTGCCTGGAGTATCACAGCAACACCAGTCTTT. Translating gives CAWSITATPVF.

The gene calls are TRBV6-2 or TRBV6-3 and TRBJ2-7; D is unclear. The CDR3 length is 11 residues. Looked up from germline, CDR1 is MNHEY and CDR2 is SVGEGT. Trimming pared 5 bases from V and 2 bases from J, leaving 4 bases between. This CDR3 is CASSPAYEQYF. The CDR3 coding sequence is TGTGCCAGCAGTCCCGCCTACGAGCAGTACTTC.

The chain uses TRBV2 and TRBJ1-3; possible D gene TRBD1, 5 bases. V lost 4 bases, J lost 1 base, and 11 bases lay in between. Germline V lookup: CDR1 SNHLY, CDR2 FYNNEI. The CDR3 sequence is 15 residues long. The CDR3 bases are TGTGCCAGCAGTGCAGGGAGGGTATCTGGAAACACCATATATTTT. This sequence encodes CASSAGRVSGNTIYF.

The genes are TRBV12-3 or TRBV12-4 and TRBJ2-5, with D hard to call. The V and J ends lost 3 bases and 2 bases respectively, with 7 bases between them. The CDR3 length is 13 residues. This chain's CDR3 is CASSLPGQETQYF. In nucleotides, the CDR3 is TGTGCCAGCAGTTTGCCCGGGCAAGAGACCCAGTACTTC.

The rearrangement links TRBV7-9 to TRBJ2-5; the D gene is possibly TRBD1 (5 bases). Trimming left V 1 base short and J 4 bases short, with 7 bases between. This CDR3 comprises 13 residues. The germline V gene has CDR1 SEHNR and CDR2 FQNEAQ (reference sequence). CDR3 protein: CASSLDRGETQYF. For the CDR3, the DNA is TGTGCCAGCAGCTTAGATAGGGGAGAGACCCAGTACTTC.

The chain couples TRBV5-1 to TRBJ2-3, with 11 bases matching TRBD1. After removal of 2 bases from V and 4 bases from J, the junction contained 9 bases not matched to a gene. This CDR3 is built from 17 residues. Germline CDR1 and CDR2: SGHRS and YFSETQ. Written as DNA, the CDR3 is TGCGCCAGCAGCTTCGGGGTTAGGACAGGGGGCGCAGATACGCAGTATTTT. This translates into CASSFGVRTGGADTQYF.

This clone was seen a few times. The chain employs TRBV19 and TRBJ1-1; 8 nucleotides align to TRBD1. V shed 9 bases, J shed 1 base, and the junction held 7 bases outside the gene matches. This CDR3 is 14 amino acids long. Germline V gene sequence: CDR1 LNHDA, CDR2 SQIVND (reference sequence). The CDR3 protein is CASSRGLENTEAFF. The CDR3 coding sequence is TGTGCCAGCAGCAGGGGGCTTGAGAACACTGAAGCTTTCTTT.

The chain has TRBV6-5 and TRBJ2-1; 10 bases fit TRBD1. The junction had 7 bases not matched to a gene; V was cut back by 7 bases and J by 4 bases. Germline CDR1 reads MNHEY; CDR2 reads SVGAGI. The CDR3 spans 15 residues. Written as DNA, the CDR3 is TGTGCCAGCACCGCGGGACAGGGGACTTACAATGAGCAGTTCTTC. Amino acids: CASTAGQGTYNEQFF.

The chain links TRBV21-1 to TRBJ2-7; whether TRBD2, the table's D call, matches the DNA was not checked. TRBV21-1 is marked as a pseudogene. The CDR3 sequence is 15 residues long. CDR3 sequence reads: CASSKAGGILHEQYF. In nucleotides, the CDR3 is TGTGCCAGCAGCAAAGCGGGAGGGATCTTGCACGAGCAGTACTTC.

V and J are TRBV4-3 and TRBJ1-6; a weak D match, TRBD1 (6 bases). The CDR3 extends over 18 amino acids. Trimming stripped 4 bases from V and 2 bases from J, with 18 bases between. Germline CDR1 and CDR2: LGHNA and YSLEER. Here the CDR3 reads CASSPRGGGPTYNSPLHF. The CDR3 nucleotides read TGCGCCAGCAGCCCCCGTGGCGGGGGGCCTACCTATAATTCACCCCTCCACTTT.

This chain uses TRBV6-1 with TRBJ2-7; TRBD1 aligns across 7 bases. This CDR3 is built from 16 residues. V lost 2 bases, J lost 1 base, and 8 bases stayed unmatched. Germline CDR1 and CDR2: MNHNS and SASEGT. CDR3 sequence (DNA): TGTGCCAGCAGTGAATTGAGGGACAGCATGTCCTACGAGCAGTACTTC. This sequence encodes CASSELRDSMSYEQYF.

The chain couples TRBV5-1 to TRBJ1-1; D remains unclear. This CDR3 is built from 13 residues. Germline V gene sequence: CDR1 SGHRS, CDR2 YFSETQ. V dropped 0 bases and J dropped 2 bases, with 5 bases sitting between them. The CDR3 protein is CASSLVSNTEAFF. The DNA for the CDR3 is TGCGCCAGCAGCTTGGTTTCTAACACTGAAGCTTTCTTT.

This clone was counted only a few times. CDR3 loop: CASSLTSGGDNEQFF. CDR3 bases: TGTGCCAGCAGCCTGACTAGCGGGGGTGACAATGAGCAGTTCTTC. This chain links TRBV5-4 with TRBJ2-1, with TRBD2 identical over 12 bases. Germline V CDR1 and CDR2: SGHNT, YYREEE (reference sequence). This CDR3 has 15 residues. V gave up 4 bases and J gave up 5 bases; unmatched junction bases: 4.

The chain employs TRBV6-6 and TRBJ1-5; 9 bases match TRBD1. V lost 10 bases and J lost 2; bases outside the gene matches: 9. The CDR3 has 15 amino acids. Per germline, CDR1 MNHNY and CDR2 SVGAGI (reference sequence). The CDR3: CATDTGGAGNQPQHF. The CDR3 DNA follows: TGTGCCACCGATACAGGGGGCGCCGGCAATCAGCCCCAGCATTTT.

CDR3 in DNA: TGTGCCAGCAGCTCCCCGGACGAGGGGGCGCGCACTGAAGCTTTCTTT. This gives the protein CASSSPDEGARTEAFF. This sequence joins TRBV7-2 and TRBJ1-1, with 7 bases identical to TRBD1. CDR1 SGHTA and CDR2 FQGNSA come from the germline V gene. The junction had 12 bases not matched to a gene; V was cut back by 4 bases and J by 4 bases. The CDR3 runs 16 residues.

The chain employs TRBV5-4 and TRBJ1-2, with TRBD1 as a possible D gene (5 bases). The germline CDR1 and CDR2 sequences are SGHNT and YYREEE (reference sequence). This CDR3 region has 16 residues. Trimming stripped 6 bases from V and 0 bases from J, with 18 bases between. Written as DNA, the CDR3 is TGTGCCAGCACCCAGAGTGGGGCGGCAGCTAACTATGGCTACACCTTC. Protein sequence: CASTQSGAAANYGYTF.

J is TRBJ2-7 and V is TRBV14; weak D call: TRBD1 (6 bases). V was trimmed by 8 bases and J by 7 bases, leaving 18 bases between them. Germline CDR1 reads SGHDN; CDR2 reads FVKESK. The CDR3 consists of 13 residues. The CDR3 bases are TGTGCCAGCTTAAAATCCGGGACACGGGAGCAGTACTTC. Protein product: CASLKSGTREQYF.

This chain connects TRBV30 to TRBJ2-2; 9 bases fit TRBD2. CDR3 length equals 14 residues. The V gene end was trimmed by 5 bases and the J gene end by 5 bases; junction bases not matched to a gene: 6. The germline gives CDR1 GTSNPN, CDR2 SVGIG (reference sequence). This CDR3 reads CAWAGTSNTGELFF. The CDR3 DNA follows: TGTGCCTGGGCCGGGACTAGCAATACCGGGGAGCTGTTTTTT.

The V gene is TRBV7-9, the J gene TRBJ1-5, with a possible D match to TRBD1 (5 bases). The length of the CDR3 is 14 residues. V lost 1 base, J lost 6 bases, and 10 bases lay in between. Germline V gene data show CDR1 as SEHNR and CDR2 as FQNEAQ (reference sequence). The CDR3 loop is CASSLGGLGQPQHF. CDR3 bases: TGTGCCAGCAGCTTAGGGGGCTTGGGTCAGCCCCAGCATTTT.

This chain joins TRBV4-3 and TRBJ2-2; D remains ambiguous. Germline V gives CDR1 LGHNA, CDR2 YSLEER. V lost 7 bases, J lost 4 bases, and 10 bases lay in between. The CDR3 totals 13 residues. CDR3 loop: CASTTLGTGELFF. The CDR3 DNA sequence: TGCGCCAGCACCACTCTTGGCACCGGGGAGCTGTTTTTT.

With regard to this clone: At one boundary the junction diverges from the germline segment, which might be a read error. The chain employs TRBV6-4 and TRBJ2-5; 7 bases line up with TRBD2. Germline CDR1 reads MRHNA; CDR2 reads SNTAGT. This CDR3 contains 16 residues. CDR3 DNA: TGTGCCGGCAGTGCCCACAAGCGGGACCACCAAGAGACCCAGTACTTC. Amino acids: CAGSAHKRDHQETQYF.

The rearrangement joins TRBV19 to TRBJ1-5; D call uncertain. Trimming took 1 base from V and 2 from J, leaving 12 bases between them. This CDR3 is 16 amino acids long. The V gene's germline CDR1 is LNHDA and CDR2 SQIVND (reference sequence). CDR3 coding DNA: TGTGCCAGTAGTATAGGGATTGCGGGCCGCAATCAGCCCCAGCATTTT. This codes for CASSIGIAGRNQPQHF.